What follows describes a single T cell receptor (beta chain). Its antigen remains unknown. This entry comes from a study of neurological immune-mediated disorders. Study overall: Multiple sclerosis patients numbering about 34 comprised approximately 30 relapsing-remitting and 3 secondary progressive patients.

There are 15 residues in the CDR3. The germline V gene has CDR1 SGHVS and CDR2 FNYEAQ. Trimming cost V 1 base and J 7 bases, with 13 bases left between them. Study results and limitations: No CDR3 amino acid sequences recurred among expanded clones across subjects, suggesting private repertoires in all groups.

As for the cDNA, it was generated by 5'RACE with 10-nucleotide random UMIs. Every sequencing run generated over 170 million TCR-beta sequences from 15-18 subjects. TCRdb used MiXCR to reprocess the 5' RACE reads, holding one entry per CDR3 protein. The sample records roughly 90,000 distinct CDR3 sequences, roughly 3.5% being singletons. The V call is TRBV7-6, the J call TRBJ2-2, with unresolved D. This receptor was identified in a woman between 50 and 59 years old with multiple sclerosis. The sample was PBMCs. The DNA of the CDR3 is TGTGCCAGCAGCTTAGACAGTTGGGCCATCGGGGAGCTGTTTTTT. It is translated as CASSLDSWAIGELFF.